The clone carrying this T cell receptor beta chain was seen only a few times. The antigen is unknown. The sample comes from a study of T cell responses to AZD1222 COVID-19 vaccine. Overall study context: It was second doses at about 4 or about 12 weeks that were pooled. Overall study results and limits: Vaccination with two AZD1222 doses was followed by a rise in Spike-specific TCR breadth and depth. Possibly, clonal diversity was underestimated; donors were largely white British and included more females.

Assay: immunoSEQ multiplex PCR; the TCRdb copy retains only in-frame clones and omits some. The sample lists approximately 79,000 clones; roughly 90% were seen once. V dropped 1 base and J dropped 5; count of bases not matched to a gene: 6. CDR3 size: 16 residues. CDR1 is LGHNA and CDR2 is YNFKEQ in the germline V gene. The TCR comes from an adult in good health. Source: peripheral blood, taken on day 0 of AZD1222 vaccination. The chain has TRBV4-2 and TRBJ2-7; 12 bases are shared with TRBD2. CDR3 sequence: CASSQGLAGAENEQYV. Here the CDR3 DNA reads TGTGCCAGCAGCCAAGGACTAGCGGGGGCCGAGAACGAGCAGTACGTC.